Listed below are T cell receptor beta chains from one sample, sequenced in a study of CD8 T cells in Susac syndrome. TCRdb re-analysed the immunoSEQ multiplex PCR reads in MiXCR, keeping a single row per CDR3 protein. The repertoire has around 220,000 distinct CDR3 sequences, about 94% of them found once; the top ten carry over 0.1%. The sample comprised CD8+ T cells from PBMCs. Receptors were obtained from a human donor with multiple sclerosis. Both conserved end residues are part of each CDR3. Fields, in order: CDR3 length, D gene, V gene, clone size, J gene, CDR3 DNA, CDR3 protein. A D gene is named only where the DNA matches it firmly. The size entry is marked missing in some rows and otherwise reads once, few, many or a size class.

length: 16
D: NA
V: TRBV7-8
size: NA
J: TRBJ1-5
DNA: TGTGCCAGCAGCTCCGGTTCGAGGGCTAGCAATCAGCCCCAGCATTTT
CDR3: CASSSGSRASNQPQHF

length: 14
D: NA
V: TRBV25-1
size: once
J: TRBJ2-1
DNA: TGTGCCAGCGGAGACCCGACACACTCCCCTGAGCAGTTCTTC
CDR3: CASGDPTHSPEQFF

length: 12
D: TRBD1
V: TRBV29-1
size: NA
J: TRBJ1-2
DNA: TGCAGCGTTGGGGACAGGGGAGACGGCTACACCTTC
CDR3: CSVGDRGDGYTF

length: 13
D: NA
V: TRBV5-4
size: NA
J: TRBJ2-7
DNA: TGTGCCAGCAGCCCCCAGGGCGGGGCCGAGCAGTACTTC
CDR3: CASSPQGGAEQYF

length: 12
D: NA
V: TRBV7-9
size: NA
J: TRBJ1-1
DNA: TGTGCCAGCACCGCAGCGAACACTGAAGCTTTCTTT
CDR3: CASTAANTEAFF

length: 12
D: NA
V: TRBV19
size: NA
J: TRBJ1-1
DNA: TGTGCCAGCGACCGGACGGACACTGAAGCTTTCTTT
CDR3: CASDRTDTEAFF

length: 13
D: NA
V: TRBV12-3/TRBV12-4
size: once
J: TRBJ2-1
DNA: TGTGCCAGCACTAATGGAGGGCCGGAGGAGCAGTTCTTC
CDR3: CASTNGGPEEQFF

length: 12
D: NA
V: TRBV14
size: few
J: TRBJ1-5
DNA: TGTGCCAGCAGCCAAGTAGGACAGCCCCAGCATTTT
CDR3: CASSQVGQPQHF

length: 16
D: TRBD1
V: TRBV20-1
size: NA
J: TRBJ1-5
DNA: TGCAGTGCTAGATCGACAGGGGGCAGGGGCAATCAGCCCCAGCATTTT
CDR3: CSARSTGGRGNQPQHF

length: 16
D: TRBD2
V: TRBV10-2
size: NA
J: TRBJ2-1
DNA: TGCGCCAGCAGTGAGCCAGCGGGAGGCAGGGACAATGAGCAGTTCTTC
CDR3: CASSEPAGGRDNEQFF

length: 16
D: TRBD2
V: TRBV20-1
size: NA
J: TRBJ2-1
DNA: TGCAGTGCTAGTGGCCTAGCGGGAGTTTTTCTCGATGAGCAGTTCTTC
CDR3: CSASGLAGVFLDEQFF

length: 13
D: NA
V: TRBV6-5
size: NA
J: TRBJ1-1
DNA: TGTGCCAGCAGTTACGGGGGGCTATCTGAAGCTTTCTTT
CDR3: CASSYGGLSEAFF

length: 13
D: NA
V: TRBV7-9
size: NA
J: TRBJ2-1
DNA: TGTGCCAGCAGCCCCCTACCCGGAGGGGAGCAGTTCTTC
CDR3: CASSPLPGGEQFF

length: 13
D: NA
V: TRBV4-3
size: NA
J: TRBJ1-2
DNA: TGCGCCAGCAGCCAAGATTTAAGCGTCGGCTACACCTTC
CDR3: CASSQDLSVGYTF

length: 13
D: NA
V: TRBV4-1
size: NA
J: TRBJ1-1
DNA: TGCGCCAGCAGCCACGTCGGGGCAGGGTTGGCTTTCTTT
CDR3: CASSHVGAGLAFF

length: 14
D: TRBD2
V: TRBV27
size: few
J: TRBJ2-7
DNA: TGTGCCAGCAGTCTAGCGGGAGGTCCCTACGAGCAGTACTTC
CDR3: CASSLAGGPYEQYF

length: 12
D: NA
V: TRBV2
size: once
J: TRBJ1-1
DNA: TGTGCCGTCCAGGAGGGGTGGACTGAAGCTTTCTTT
CDR3: CAVQEGWTEAFF

length: 14
D: NA
V: TRBV7-9
size: NA
J: TRBJ2-7
DNA: TGTGCCAGCAGCTTATTTTCAGCACAGGACGAGCAGTACTTC
CDR3: CASSLFSAQDEQYF

length: 16
D: NA
V: TRBV19
size: NA
J: TRBJ1-4
DNA: TGTGCCAGTAGTTGGACGACTCCCACAACTAATGAAAAACTGTTTTTT
CDR3: CASSWTTPTTNEKLFF

length: 17
D: TRBD1
V: TRBV19
size: NA
J: TRBJ1-1
DNA: TGTGCCAGTAGTACCCCACAGGGGCGAAGACTGAACACTGAAGCTTTCTTT
CDR3: CASSTPQGRRLNTEAFF

length: 15
D: NA
V: TRBV4-3
size: NA
J: TRBJ2-5
DNA: TGCGCCAGCAGCCAAGATGCAGGGGTAAAAGAGACCCAGTACTTC
CDR3: CASSQDAGVKETQYF

length: 15
D: TRBD2
V: TRBV15
size: NA
J: TRBJ2-7
DNA: TGTGCCACCAGCAGAGAGCGGGAGAGCTCCTACGAGCAGTACTTC
CDR3: CATSRERESSYEQYF

length: 15
D: TRBD1
V: TRBV12-3/TRBV12-4
size: NA
J: TRBJ1-1
DNA: TGTGCCAGCAGTTTGGCAGGGGGTATGAACACTGAAGCTTTCTTT
CDR3: CASSLAGGMNTEAFF

length: 12
D: TRBD2
V: TRBV20-1
size: NA
J: TRBJ2-2
DNA: TGCAGTGCTGGGGGGGACACCGGGGAGCTGTTTTTT
CDR3: CSAGGDTGELFF

length: 13
D: NA
V: TRBV6-4
size: once
J: TRBJ2-5
DNA: TGTGCCAGCAGTGAAAGCCCCGGAGAGACCCAGTACTTC
CDR3: CASSESPGETQYF

length: 13
D: NA
V: TRBV29-1
size: few
J: TRBJ1-4
DNA: TGCAGCGTTGCTGACAACCGCACCAGAAAACTGTTTTTT
CDR3: CSVADNRTRKLFF

length: 18
D: TRBD2
V: TRBV3-1
size: NA
J: TRBJ2-3
DNA: TGTGCCAGCAGCCAAGACTGGGCTAGCGGGAGGAGCACAGATACGCAGTATTTT
CDR3: CASSQDWASGRSTDTQYF

length: 17
D: NA
V: TRBV4-3
size: few
J: TRBJ2-2
DNA: TGCGCCAGCAGCCAAGATCAGGCAAGGGGGAGGGCCGGGGAGCTGTTTTTT
CDR3: CASSQDQARGRAGELFF

length: 16
D: NA
V: TRBV10-3
size: NA
J: TRBJ2-6
DNA: TGTGCCATCAGTGAGAGGGGGGGCTCTGGGGCCAACGTCCTGACTTTC
CDR3: CAISERGGSGANVLTF

length: 15
D: TRBD1
V: TRBV7-9
size: NA
J: TRBJ2-1
DNA: TGTGCCAGCAGCCTCGGGACAGGGCTGTACAATGAGCAGTTCTTC
CDR3: CASSLGTGLYNEQFF

length: 14
D: NA
V: TRBV2
size: NA
J: TRBJ2-3
DNA: TGTGCCAGCCACTATGGGACCGCCGGGGATACGCAGTATTTT
CDR3: CASHYGTAGDTQYF

length: 12
D: TRBD2
V: TRBV13
size: NA
J: TRBJ2-3
DNA: TGTGCCAGCAGCTTGACCGGGACTAGCCTCCATTTT
CDR3: CASSLTGTSLHF

length: 15
D: TRBD2
V: TRBV3-1
size: NA
J: TRBJ2-1
DNA: TGTGCCAGCAGCCCTGGACTAGCGGTGGGCAATGAGCAGTTCTTC
CDR3: CASSPGLAVGNEQFF

length: 17
D: TRBD1
V: TRBV7-9
size: NA
J: TRBJ2-1
DNA: TGTGCCAGCAGCCCACCGGAGGACAGGGTATCCTACAATGAGCAGTTCTTC
CDR3: CASSPPEDRVSYNEQFF

length: 14
D: NA
V: TRBV7-9
size: NA
J: TRBJ2-5
DNA: TGTGCCAGCAGCTTAGTAGGGGACCAAGAGACCCAGTACTTC
CDR3: CASSLVGDQETQYF

length: 19
D: TRBD2
V: TRBV29-1
size: NA
J: TRBJ2-3
DNA: TGCAGCGTTGAGTGGCGGCTAGCGGGGCGGAATAGGGGCACAGATACGCAGTATTTT
CDR3: CSVEWRLAGRNRGTDTQYF

length: 15
D: NA
V: TRBV13
size: NA
J: TRBJ1-1
DNA: TGTGCCAGCAGCCCCCCCGGGGGCGGCGAAACGGAAGCTTTCTTT
CDR3: CASSPPGGGETEAFF

length: 15
D: TRBD2
V: TRBV4-1
size: NA
J: TRBJ2-7
DNA: TGCGCCAGCAGCCCTGCTTCTAGGGGAGGGTACGAGCAGTACTTC
CDR3: CASSPASRGGYEQYF

length: 14
D: TRBD1
V: TRBV19
size: NA
J: TRBJ1-1
DNA: TGTGCCAGTACCCTAGACAGGGGGGGGACTGAAGCTTTCTTT
CDR3: CASTLDRGGTEAFF

length: 12
D: NA
V: TRBV29-1
size: NA
J: TRBJ1-1
DNA: TGCAGCGTTGACATTGGGAACACTGAAGCTTTCTTT
CDR3: CSVDIGNTEAFF

length: 14
D: NA
V: TRBV9
size: NA
J: TRBJ1-1
DNA: TGTGCCAGCAGCTGGGGGGGCCAGAACACTGAAGCTTTCTTT
CDR3: CASSWGGQNTEAFF

length: 18
D: NA
V: TRBV10-3
size: NA
J: TRBJ2-2
DNA: TGTGCCATCAGTGAGTCGATGGGAGTCGCCTGGGACACCGGGGAGCTGTTTTTT
CDR3: CAISESMGVAWDTGELFF

length: 13
D: NA
V: TRBV29-1
size: NA
J: TRBJ2-1
DNA: TGCAGCGCGCCGAGGCCTACTGGCGGTGAGCAGTTCTTC
CDR3: CSAPRPTGGEQFF

length: 15
D: NA
V: TRBV30
size: NA
J: TRBJ2-5
DNA: TGTGCCTGGAGGGCCGGGGCCTCGAAGCAAGAGACCCAGTACTTC
CDR3: CAWRAGASKQETQYF

length: 20
D: TRBD1
V: TRBV4-3
size: NA
J: TRBJ2-7
DNA: TGCGCCAGCAGCCAGCAATTCCGGGGACAGGCCTCCCATCGGCTATACGAGCAGTACTTC
CDR3: CASSQQFRGQASHRLYEQYF

length: 14
D: NA
V: TRBV2
size: NA
J: TRBJ1-2
DNA: TGTGCCAGCAGTGAGGGGCTCGGCCCCTATGGCTACACCTTC
CDR3: CASSEGLGPYGYTF

length: 13
D: TRBD1
V: TRBV19
size: NA
J: TRBJ1-5
DNA: TGTACCAGTACTAACAGGGGGGATCAGCCCCAGCATTTT
CDR3: CTSTNRGDQPQHF

length: 13
D: NA
V: TRBV10-2
size: NA
J: TRBJ2-4
DNA: TGCGCCAGCAGTGAGGCAGGGAGGTACATTCAGTACTTC
CDR3: CASSEAGRYIQYF